One sample yielded the 9 T cell receptor beta chains listed below, sequenced in a study of blood T cell repertoires in COVID-19. TCRdb keeps only in-frame clones here, not all; method: immunoSEQ multiplex PCR. The table has about 220,000 clones, 83% seen once; the top ten hold around 4.6%. What was sequenced was PBMCs or T cells enriched from blood (not recorded which). All receptors derive from a woman between 50 and 59 years old who had been exposed to COVID-19.

The chain links TRBV5-6 to TRBJ1-5; D is ambiguous. Germline V gene lookup returns CDR1 SGHDT and CDR2 YYEEEE. The CDR3 totals 12 residues. V was clipped by 1 base and J by 6 bases, with 5 bases between them. CDR3 loop: CASSLSGQPQHF. CDR3 DNA sequence: TGTGCCAGCAGCTTGAGCGGTCAGCCCCAGCATTTT.

V usage is TRBV2 and J usage is TRBJ1-1; weak D call: TRBD1 (5 bases). The ends were cut back, 6 bases at V and 6 bases at J, with 14 bases in the middle. The CDR3 has 13 residues. Germline values: CDR1 SNHLY, CDR2 FYNNEI. The CDR3 region is CASRAPREPEAFF. CDR3 coding DNA: TGTGCCAGCAGGGCCCCCAGGGAACCTGAAGCTTTCTTT.

A word on this clone: Other nucleotide sequences from this sample produce the same CDR3. The chain combines TRBV2 with TRBJ1-5; 10 positions agree with TRBD1. Germline V gives CDR1 SNHLY, CDR2 FYNNEI. CDR3 size: 14 residues. The V segment lost 3 bases and the J segment 6 bases; nucleotides outside the gene matches: 2. This CDR3 reads CASSEGQGSQPQHF. The CDR3 coding sequence is TGTGCCAGCAGTGAGGGACAGGGGTCTCAGCCCCAGCATTTT. Filled out from reference TRBV2 and TRBJ1-5, the complete variable domain reads EPEVTQTPSHQVTQMGQEVILRCVPISNHLYFYWYRQILGQKVEFLVSFYNNEISEKSEIFDDQFSVERPDGSNFTLKIRSTKLEDSAMYFCASSEGQGSQPQHFGDGTRLSIL.

The rearrangement uses TRBV20-1 and TRBJ2-7, with D tentatively TRBD2 (5 bases). Germline assignment: CDR1 DFQATT and CDR2 SNEGSKA (reference sequence). V dropped 3 bases and J dropped 5 bases, with 23 bases sitting between them. This CDR3 contains 16 residues. CDR3 coding DNA: TGCAGTGCTAGTCGTGCCAGCGGACCTATTCCTAACGAGCAGTACTTC. Protein product: CSASRASGPIPNEQYF.

This clone has a single count. This chain joins TRBV6-2 or TRBV6-3 and TRBJ2-5; 7 bases line up with TRBD2. V lost 1 base to trimming and J lost 3 bases; unmatched junction nucleotides: 8. Germline V CDR1 and CDR2: MNHEY, SVGEGT. The CDR3 consists of 16 residues. CDR3 protein: CASSYWTTGTKETQYF. The CDR3 DNA sequence: TGTGCCAGCAGTTACTGGACGACCGGGACTAAAGAGACCCAGTACTTC.

V usage is TRBV5-8 and J usage is TRBJ2-7; 7 nucleotides line up with TRBD1. The V gene end was trimmed by 5 bases and the J gene end by 0 bases; junction bases not matched to a gene: 5. Germline CDR1 reads SGHTS; CDR2 reads YDEGEE. This CDR3 is 14 amino acids long. CDR3 region: CASRLQGTSYEQYF. In DNA, the CDR3 is TGTGCCAGCAGACTACAGGGGACCTCCTACGAGCAGTACTTC.

V and J are TRBV11-2 and TRBJ1-2; D remains ambiguous. The V end lost 3 bases, the J end lost 3 bases, and 14 bases lay between the germline ends. Germline lookup yields CDR1 SGHAT and CDR2 FQNNGV. The CDR3 extends over 15 amino acids. The CDR3 nucleotides are TGTGCCAGCAGCTTGTCATCTTCGGGAGACTATGGCTACACCTTC. The encoded protein is CASSLSSSGDYGYTF. Combining the CDR3 with reference TRBV11-2 and TRBJ1-2 gives the whole variable domain EAGVAQSPRYKIIEKRQSVAFWCNPISGHATLYWYQQILGQGPKLLIQFQNNGVVDDSQLPKDRFSAERLKGVDSTLKIQPAKLEDSAVYLCASSLSSSGDYGYTFGSGTRLTVV.

The gene calls are TRBV15 and TRBJ1-2; 11 nucleotides align to TRBD1. Germline CDR1 LNHNV, CDR2 YYDKDF (reference sequence). V lost 5 bases, J lost 6 bases, and 8 bases stayed unmatched. The CDR3 totals 15 residues. This CDR3 is CATSGTGGTGNGYTF. DNA for the CDR3: TGTGCCACCAGCGGGACAGGGGGGACAGGGAATGGCTACACCTTC.

The chain couples TRBV6-4 to TRBJ1-2; TRBD1 might be the D (6 bases). The germline gives CDR1 MRHNA, CDR2 SNTAGT. The germline V and J ends were trimmed by 0 bases and 4 bases, with 12 bases remaining between them. There are 15 residues in the CDR3. The DNA of the CDR3 is TGTGCCAGCAGTGACTCGCCCGCAGGGGTCTATGGCTACACCTTC. Protein product: CASSDSPAGVYGYTF.